The 7 T cell receptor beta chains below come from one sample, sequenced in a study of early T cells in non-severe SARS-CoV-2 infection. Via MiXCR, TCRdb re-called the 5' RACE reads, giving one row per CDR3 protein. Among roughly 93,000 distinct CDR3 sequences listed, about 11% were seen once. Sequenced input: whole blood. These receptors all come from an adult who was a healthcare worker with PCR-confirmed SARS-CoV-2 infection or an uninfected control (not recorded which).

The gene calls are TRBV18 and TRBJ1-4; 9 bases align to TRBD1. Trimming cost V 6 bases and J 8 bases; bases outside gene matches: 7. The CDR3 consists of 14 residues. Germline V gene data show CDR1 as KGHSH and CDR2 as LQKENI. The CDR3 here is CASSPGTGNEKLFF. CDR3 bases: TGTGCCAGCTCCCCCGGGACAGGGAACGAAAAACTGTTTTTT.

Points on this clonotype: A read error is possible here, since a much larger clone lies one base away. In DNA, the CDR3 is TGCGCCGGCAGCCAAGATCAGCCCCAGCATTTT. This translates into CAGSQDQPQHF. V usage is TRBV4-1 and J usage is TRBJ1-5; D is undetermined. The CDR3 is made up of 11 amino acids. Germline V gives CDR1 MGHRA, CDR2 YSYEKL.

This clonotype was counted at least ten times. This chain uses TRBV7-9 with TRBJ1-6; D not resolved. V lost 3 bases and J 9 bases, leaving 15 bases between the germline ends. This CDR3 spans 15 amino acids. Germline CDR1 reads SEHNR; CDR2 reads FQNEAQ (reference sequence). The CDR3 DNA sequence: TGTGCCAGCAGCTTCACCCTAGGGTTTCGTTCACCCCTCCACTTT. Protein sequence: CASSFTLGFRSPLHF.

This clonotype has just a few counts. This chain links TRBV4-1 with TRBJ2-7; the D gene is possibly TRBD2 (5 bases). Trimming shortened V by 5 bases and J by 1 base, and 12 bases separated the two germline ends. This CDR3 contains 14 residues. Germline V gives CDR1 MGHRA, CDR2 YSYEKL. DNA of the CDR3: TGCGCCAGCAGCTCCAGAGGGCAATCCTACGAGCAGTACTTC. It specifies CASSSRGQSYEQYF.

The CDR3 loop reads CASSIQGTSYEQYF. Written as DNA, the CDR3 is TGTGCCAGTAGTATACAGGGGACCTCCTACGAGCAGTACTTC. V is TRBV19 and J is TRBJ2-7; D might be TRBD1 (6 bases). CDR1 is LNHDA, CDR2 SQIVND, per germline (reference sequence). The CDR3 runs 14 residues. Between the trimmed V and J ends, which lost 2 bases and 0 bases, there was a span of 8 bases.

In this sample, this clonotype turned up many times. The chain recombines TRBV2 with TRBJ2-7; D is ambiguous. With 3 bases removed from V and 7 bases from J, the gap between germline ends came to 4 bases. This CDR3 has 10 amino acids. The germline gives CDR1 SNHLY, CDR2 FYNNEI. The CDR3 nucleotides read TGTGCCAGCAGTGAGCAGGAGCAGTACTTC. Encoded protein: CASSEQEQYF.

This clonotype was counted a few times. This chain connects TRBV3-1 to TRBJ1-1; D is unresolved. V lost 3 bases and J lost 0, with 11 bases in between. Germline V lookup: CDR1 LGHDT, CDR2 YNNKEL (reference sequence). This CDR3 contains 15 residues. The CDR3 reads CASSHLGAMNTEAFF. CDR3 coding DNA: TGTGCCAGCAGCCATTTGGGAGCTATGAACACTGAAGCTTTCTTT. The entire variable domain, with the rest obtained from reference TRBV3-1 and TRBJ1-1, is as follows: DTAVSQTPKYLVTQMGNDKSIKCEQNLGHDTMYWYKQDSKKFLKIMFSYNNKELIINETVPNRFSPKSPDKAHLNLHINSLELGDSAVYFCASSHLGAMNTEAFFGQGTRLTVV.